Listed below are T cell receptor beta chains from one sample, sequenced in a study of Graves' ophthalmopathy and Graves' hyperthyroidism. In TCRdb, the multiplex PCR reads were re-called with MiXCR into one record per CDR3 protein. The sample contains 350,000 to 450,000 distinct CDR3 sequences, approximately 21% of which appear only once. The sequencing sample was made of peripheral blood. The receptors here all came from a woman aged 18-29 years with stable Graves' hyperthyroidism. CDR3s include the opening cysteine and the closing phenylalanine or tryptophan. The D gene is left open where the match is weak. Expanded clones are given a class, and other clones once, few, many or no size at all.

j_call,clone_size,v_call,d_call,cdr3_aa,cdr3_nt
TRBJ1-2,many,TRBV2,TRBD1,CASSARQGSSYGYTF,TGTGCCAGCAGTGCTCGACAGGGGAGTAGCTATGGCTACACCTTC
TRBJ1-5,.,TRBV12-3/TRBV12-4,.,CASSPPGVGFQPQHF,TGTGCCAGCAGTCCCCCCGGGGTCGGCTTTCAGCCCCAGCATTTT
TRBJ2-5,many,TRBV7-2,.,CASSLSDHQETQYF,TGTGCCAGCAGCTTAAGCGACCACCAAGAGACCCAGTACTTC
TRBJ1-6,many,TRBV11-2,.,CASSFEGFVDSPLHF,TGTGCCAGCAGCTTCGAGGGCTTTGTGGATTCACCCCTCCACTTT
TRBJ1-6,.,TRBV25-1,.,CASSSRRGIISPLHF,TGTGCCAGCAGTAGTCGCAGGGGTATCATATCACCCCTCCACTTT
TRBJ1-6,many,TRBV20-1,.,CSARDPADNSPLHF,TGCAGTGCTAGAGATCCAGCAGATAATTCACCCCTCCACTTT
TRBJ2-2,many,TRBV20-1,TRBD1,CSASRRDRGRNTGELFF,TGCAGTGCCTCACGCCGGGACAGGGGGCGGAACACCGGGGAGCTGTTTTTT
TRBJ1-1,many,TRBV18,.,CASSPTGMNTEAFF,TGTGCCAGCTCACCAACTGGGATGAACACTGAAGCTTTCTTT
TRBJ2-5,.,TRBV18,.,CASSPSTSSNEETQYF,TGTGCCAGCTCACCTTCGACTAGTTCAAACGAAGAGACCCAGTACTTC
TRBJ1-6,few,TRBV6-1,.,CASRVFWSSYNSPLHF,TGTGCCAGCAGAGTCTTTTGGAGCTCCTATAATTCACCCCTCCACTTT
TRBJ2-7,many,TRBV6-1,.,CASSDRQTYEQYF,TGTGCCAGCAGTGACCGACAGACCTACGAGCAGTACTTC
TRBJ1-6,many,TRBV20-1,.,CSVKDLYSPLHF,TGCAGTGTTAAGGACCTTTATTCACCCCTCCACTTT
TRBJ1-1,many,TRBV30,TRBD1,CAWRQGLNTEAFF,TGTGCCTGGCGACAGGGGTTGAACACTGAAGCTTTCTTT
TRBJ1-2,few,TRBV12-3/TRBV12-4,.,CASSPGSNYGYTF,TGTGCCAGCAGTCCCGGTTCTAACTATGGCTACACCTTC
TRBJ1-6,.,TRBV12-3/TRBV12-4,TRBD1,CASSRTGSYNSPLHF,TGTGCCAGCAGCCGGACAGGCTCCTATAATTCACCCCTCCACTTT
TRBJ2-5,.,TRBV6-4,.,CASSWGGKETQYF,TGTGCCAGCAGTTGGGGGGGCAAGGAGACCCAGTACTTC
TRBJ2-7,many,TRBV10-2,.,CASSESPESYEQYF,TGCGCCAGCAGTGAGTCACCAGAAAGCTACGAGCAGTACTTC